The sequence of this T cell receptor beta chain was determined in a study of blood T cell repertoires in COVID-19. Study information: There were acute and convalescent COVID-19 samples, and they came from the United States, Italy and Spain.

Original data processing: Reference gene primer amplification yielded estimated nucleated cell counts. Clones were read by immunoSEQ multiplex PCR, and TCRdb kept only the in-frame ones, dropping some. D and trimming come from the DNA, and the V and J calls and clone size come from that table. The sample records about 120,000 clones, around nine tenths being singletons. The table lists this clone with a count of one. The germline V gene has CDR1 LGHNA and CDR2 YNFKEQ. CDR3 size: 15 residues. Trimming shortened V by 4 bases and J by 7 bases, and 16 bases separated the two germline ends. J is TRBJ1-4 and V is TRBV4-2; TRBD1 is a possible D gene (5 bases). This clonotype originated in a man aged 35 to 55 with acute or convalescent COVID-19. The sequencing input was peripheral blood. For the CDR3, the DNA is TGTGCCAGCAGCCCAAACTGGGGGGAGATTGAAAAACTGTTTTTT. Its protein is CASSPNWGEIEKLFF.